The clone carrying this TCR beta chain was counted between two and nine times. Its antigen is currently unknown. Trimming cost V 2 bases and J 0 bases, with 11 bases left between them. Per germline, CDR1 SGHRS and CDR2 YFSETQ. The CDR3 extends over 15 amino acids. The sample belongs to a study of T-cell memory formation after mild COVID-19. Constant-segment primers were used for 5'RACE, and the resulting TCR alpha and TCR beta cDNA libraries carried sample barcodes and UMIs. TCRdb independently ran MiXCR on the 5' RACE reads; one entry per CDR3 protein. Among some 440,000 distinct CDR3 sequences listed, roughly 25% were seen once. Whole-study findings and limits: Contracting CD4+ clones were located mainly in CM and EM, and CD8+ clones in EMRA. Pre-infection memory held some responding clones, suggesting pre-existing cross-reactive T cells responded.

This chain joins TRBV5-1 and TRBJ2-5, with a weak D call TRBD2 (5 bases). Sample: PBMCs or a T cell subset sorted from them (not recorded which). The receptor was derived from an adult woman who had mild COVID-19 (a few samples of this study predate the infection). Cell type and time point are not known. CDR3 DNA sequence: TGCGCCAGCAGCTTCGGCAGAGGGTACCAAGAGACCCAGTACTTC. Its translation: CASSFGRGYQETQYF.